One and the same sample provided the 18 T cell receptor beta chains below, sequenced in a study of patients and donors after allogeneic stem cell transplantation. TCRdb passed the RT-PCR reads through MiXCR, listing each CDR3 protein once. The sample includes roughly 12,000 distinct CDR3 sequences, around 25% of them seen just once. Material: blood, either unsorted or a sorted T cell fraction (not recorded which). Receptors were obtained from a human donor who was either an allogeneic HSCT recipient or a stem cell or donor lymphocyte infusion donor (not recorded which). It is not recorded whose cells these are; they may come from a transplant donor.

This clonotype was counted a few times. CDR3 protein: CASSEVGWVGYGYTF. CDR3 bases: TGTGCCAGCAGTGAAGTTGGTTGGGTTGGCTATGGCTACACCTTC. V is TRBV2 and J is TRBJ1-2; no definite D call. CDR1 is SNHLY, CDR2 FYNNEI, per germline. V dropped 1 base and J dropped 4 bases, with 13 bases sitting between them. The CDR3 length is 15 residues.

The chain's CDR3 is CASSLGWTGTQETQYF. DNA for the CDR3: TGTGCCAGCAGCTTAGGGTGGACAGGGACCCAAGAGACCCAGTACTTC. V is TRBV7-9 and J is TRBJ2-5; 8 bases are a match to TRBD1. The CDR3 runs to 16 residues. CDR1 and CDR2 (germline): SEHNR, FQNEAQ (reference sequence). Trimming cost V 1 base and J 1 base; bases outside gene matches: 5.

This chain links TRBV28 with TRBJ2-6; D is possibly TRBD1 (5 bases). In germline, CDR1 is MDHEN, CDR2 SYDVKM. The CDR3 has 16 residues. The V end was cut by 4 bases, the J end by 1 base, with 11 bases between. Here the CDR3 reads CASSSPGKSGANVLTF. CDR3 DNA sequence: TGTGCCAGCAGTTCCCCAGGGAAATCTGGGGCCAACGTCCTGACTTTC.

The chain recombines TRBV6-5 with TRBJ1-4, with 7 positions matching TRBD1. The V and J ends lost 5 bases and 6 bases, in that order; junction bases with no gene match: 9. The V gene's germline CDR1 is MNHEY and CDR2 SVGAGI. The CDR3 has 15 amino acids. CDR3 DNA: TGTGCCAGCAGTACTTTGGGGACAGTTTATGAAAAACTGTTTTTT. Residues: CASSTLGTVYEKLFF.

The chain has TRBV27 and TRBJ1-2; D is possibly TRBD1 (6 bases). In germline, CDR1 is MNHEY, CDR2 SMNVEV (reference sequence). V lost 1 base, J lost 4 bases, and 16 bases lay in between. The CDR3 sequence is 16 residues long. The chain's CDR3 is CASSLFSPGEGYGYTF. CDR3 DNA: TGTGCCAGCAGTTTATTCAGTCCAGGGGAAGGCTATGGCTACACCTTC.

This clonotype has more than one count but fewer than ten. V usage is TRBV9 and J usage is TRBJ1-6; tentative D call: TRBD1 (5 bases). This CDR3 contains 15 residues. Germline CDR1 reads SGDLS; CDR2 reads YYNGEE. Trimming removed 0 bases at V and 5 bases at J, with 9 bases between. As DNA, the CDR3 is TGTGCCAGCAGCGTAGTGGCGGGGGATAATTCACCCCTCCACTTT. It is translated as CASSVVAGDNSPLHF.

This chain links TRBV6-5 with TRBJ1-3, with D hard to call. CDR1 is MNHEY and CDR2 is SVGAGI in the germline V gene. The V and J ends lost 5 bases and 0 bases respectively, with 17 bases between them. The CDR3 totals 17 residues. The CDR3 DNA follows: TGTGCCAGCAGTCCTACACCGTCTTCAACCTCTGGAAACACCATATATTTT. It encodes CASSPTPSSTSGNTIYF.

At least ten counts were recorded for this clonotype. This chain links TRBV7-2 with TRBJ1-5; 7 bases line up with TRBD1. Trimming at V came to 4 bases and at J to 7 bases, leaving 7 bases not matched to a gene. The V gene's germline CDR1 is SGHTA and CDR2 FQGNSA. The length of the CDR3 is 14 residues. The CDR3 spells CASSSDRAGQPQHF. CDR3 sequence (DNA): TGTGCCAGCAGCTCCGACAGGGCTGGGCAGCCCCAGCATTTT.

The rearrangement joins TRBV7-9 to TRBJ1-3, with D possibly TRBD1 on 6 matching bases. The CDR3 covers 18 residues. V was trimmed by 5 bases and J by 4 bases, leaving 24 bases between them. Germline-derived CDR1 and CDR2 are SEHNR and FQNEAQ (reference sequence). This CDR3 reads CASSARSGQKVEGNTIYF. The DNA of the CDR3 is TGTGCCAGCAGCGCACGATCGGGACAAAAGGTAGAAGGAAACACCATATATTTT.

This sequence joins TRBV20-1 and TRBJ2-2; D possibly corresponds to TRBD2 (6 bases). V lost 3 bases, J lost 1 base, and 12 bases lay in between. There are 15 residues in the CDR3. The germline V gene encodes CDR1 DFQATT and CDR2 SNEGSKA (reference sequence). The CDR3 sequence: CSARPGLLNTGELFF. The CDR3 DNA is TGCAGTGCTAGGCCGGGACTTTTGAACACCGGGGAGCTGTTTTTT.

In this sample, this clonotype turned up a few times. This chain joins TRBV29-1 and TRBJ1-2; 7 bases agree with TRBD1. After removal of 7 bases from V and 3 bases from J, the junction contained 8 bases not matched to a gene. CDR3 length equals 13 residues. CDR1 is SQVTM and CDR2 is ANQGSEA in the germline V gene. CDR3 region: CSARHGTDYGYTF. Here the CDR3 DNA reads TGCAGCGCCAGACACGGGACAGACTATGGCTACACCTTC. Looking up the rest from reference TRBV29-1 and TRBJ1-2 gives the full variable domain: SAVISQKPSRDICQRGTSLTIQCQVDSQVTMMFWYRQQPGQSLTLIATANQGSEATYESGFVIDKFPISRPNLTFSTLTVSNMSPEDSSIYLCSARHGTDYGYTFGSGTRLTVV.

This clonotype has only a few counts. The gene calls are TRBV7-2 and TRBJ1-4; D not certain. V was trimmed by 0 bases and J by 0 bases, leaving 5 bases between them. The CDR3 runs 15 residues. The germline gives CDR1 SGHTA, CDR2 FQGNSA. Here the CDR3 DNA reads TGTGCCAGCAGCTTAGCGCCCGCAACTAATGAAAAACTGTTTTTT. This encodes CASSLAPATNEKLFF.

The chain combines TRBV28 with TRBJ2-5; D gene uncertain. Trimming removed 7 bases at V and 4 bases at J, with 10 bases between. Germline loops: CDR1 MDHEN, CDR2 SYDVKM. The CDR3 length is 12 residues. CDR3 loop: CASNVGPETQYF. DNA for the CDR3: TGTGCCAGCAACGTGGGCCCAGAGACCCAGTACTTC. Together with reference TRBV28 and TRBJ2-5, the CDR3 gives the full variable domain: DVKVTQSSRYLVKRTGEKVFLECVQDMDHENMFWYRQDPGLGLRLIYFSYDVKMKEKGDIPEGYSVSREKKERFSLILESASTNQTSMYLCASNVGPETQYFGPGTRLLVL.

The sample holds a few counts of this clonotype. The CDR3 protein is CASSLDRLGDTQYF. The CDR3 nucleotides read TGTGCCAGCAGCTTAGACCGGCTTGGCGATACGCAGTATTTT. The chain combines TRBV11-2 with TRBJ2-3; D is undetermined. The V end lost 0 bases, the J end lost 6 bases, and 10 bases lay between the germline ends. This CDR3 is built from 14 residues. Germline CDR1 is SGHAT and CDR2 is FQNNGV. Looking up the rest from reference TRBV11-2 and TRBJ2-3 gives the full variable domain: EAGVAQSPRYKIIEKRQSVAFWCNPISGHATLYWYQQILGQGPKLLIQFQNNGVVDDSQLPKDRFSAERLKGVDSTLKIQPAKLEDSAVYLCASSLDRLGDTQYFGPGTRLTVL.

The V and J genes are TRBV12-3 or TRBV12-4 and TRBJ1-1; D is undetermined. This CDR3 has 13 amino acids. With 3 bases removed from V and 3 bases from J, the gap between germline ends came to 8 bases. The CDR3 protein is CASSLSEDTEAFF. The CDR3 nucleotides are TGTGCCAGCAGTTTGTCTGAGGACACTGAAGCTTTCTTT.

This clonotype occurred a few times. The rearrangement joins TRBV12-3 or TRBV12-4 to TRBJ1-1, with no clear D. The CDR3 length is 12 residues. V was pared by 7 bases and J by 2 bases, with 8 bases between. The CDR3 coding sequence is TGTGCCAGCACCGCCGGAAACACTGAAGCTTTCTTT. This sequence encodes CASTAGNTEAFF.

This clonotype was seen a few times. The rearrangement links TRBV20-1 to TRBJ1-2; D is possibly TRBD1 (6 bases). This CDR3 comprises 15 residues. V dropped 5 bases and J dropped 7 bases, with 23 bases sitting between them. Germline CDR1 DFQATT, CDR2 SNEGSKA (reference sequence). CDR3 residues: CSAPGGQNGAGGYTF. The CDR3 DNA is TGCAGTGCTCCCGGGGGGCAGAATGGGGCCGGTGGCTACACCTTC.

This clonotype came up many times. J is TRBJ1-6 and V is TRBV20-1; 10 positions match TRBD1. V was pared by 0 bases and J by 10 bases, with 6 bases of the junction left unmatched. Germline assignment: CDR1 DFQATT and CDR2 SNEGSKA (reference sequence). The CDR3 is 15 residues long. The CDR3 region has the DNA TGCAGTGCTAGAGACTCGGACAGGGGGGGATCACCCCTCCACTTT. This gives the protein CSARDSDRGGSPLHF.